This T cell receptor beta chain was recorded in a study of blood T cell repertoires in COVID-19. For the study at large: The analysed material was cDNA or gDNA that came from T cells, B-cell-depleted T cells, or PBMCs.

TCRdb's copy holds only in-frame clones and misses some; the assay was immunoSEQ multiplex PCR. The sample carries 350,000 to 550,000 clones, 87% recorded once. CDR1 SEHNR and CDR2 FQNEAQ come from the germline V gene (reference sequence). The CDR3 contains 18 residues. V was clipped by 5 bases and J by 0 bases; unmatched bases: 14. Allocation to cohorts depended on clinical history reported by the participants. The rearrangement uses TRBV7-9 and TRBJ2-7; 9 bases are shared with TRBD1. This TCR came from a young woman with acute COVID-19. Input material: PBMCs or T cells enriched from blood (not recorded which). The CDR3 region is CASSPARTGALSSYEQYF. CDR3 in DNA: TGTGCCAGCAGCCCAGCGAGGACAGGGGCCCTAAGCTCCTACGAGCAGTACTTC.